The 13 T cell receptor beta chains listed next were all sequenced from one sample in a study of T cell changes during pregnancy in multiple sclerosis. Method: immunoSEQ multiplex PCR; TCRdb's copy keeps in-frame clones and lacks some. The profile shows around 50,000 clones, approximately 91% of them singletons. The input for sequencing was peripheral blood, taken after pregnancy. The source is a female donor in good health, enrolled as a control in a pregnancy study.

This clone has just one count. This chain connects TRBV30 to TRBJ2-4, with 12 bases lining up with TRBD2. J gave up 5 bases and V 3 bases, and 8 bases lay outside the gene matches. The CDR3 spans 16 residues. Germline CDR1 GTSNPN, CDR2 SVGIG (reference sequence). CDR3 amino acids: CAWSPLAGGPQNIQYF. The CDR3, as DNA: TGTGCCTGGAGCCCGCTAGCGGGAGGGCCCCAAAACATTCAGTACTTC.

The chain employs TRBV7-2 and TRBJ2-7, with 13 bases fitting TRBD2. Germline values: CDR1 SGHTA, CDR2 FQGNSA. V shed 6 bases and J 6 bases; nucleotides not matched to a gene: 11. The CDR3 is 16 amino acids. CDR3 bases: TGTGCCAGCAGGGATGGGACTAGCGGGATGGGTATCGAGCAGTACTTC. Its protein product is CASRDGTSGMGIEQYF.

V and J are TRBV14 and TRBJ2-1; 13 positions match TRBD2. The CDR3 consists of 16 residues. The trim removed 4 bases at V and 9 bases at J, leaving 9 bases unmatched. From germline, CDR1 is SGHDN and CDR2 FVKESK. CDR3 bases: TGTGCCAGCAGCCCGGGACTAGCGGGACCTCGGGGTGAGCAGTTCTTC. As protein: CASSPGLAGPRGEQFF.

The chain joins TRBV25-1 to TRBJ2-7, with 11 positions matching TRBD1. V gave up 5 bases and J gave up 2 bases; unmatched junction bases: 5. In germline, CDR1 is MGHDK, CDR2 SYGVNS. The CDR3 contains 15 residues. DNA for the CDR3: TGTGCCAGCAGTAAGGACAGGGGGCGAACCTACGAGCAGTACTTC. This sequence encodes CASSKDRGRTYEQYF.

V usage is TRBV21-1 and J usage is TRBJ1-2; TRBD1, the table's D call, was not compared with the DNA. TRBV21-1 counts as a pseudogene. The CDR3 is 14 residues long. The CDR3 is CASSKLRLNYGYTF. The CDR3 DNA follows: TGTGCCAGCAGCAAACTCAGGCTTAACTATGGCTACACCTTC.

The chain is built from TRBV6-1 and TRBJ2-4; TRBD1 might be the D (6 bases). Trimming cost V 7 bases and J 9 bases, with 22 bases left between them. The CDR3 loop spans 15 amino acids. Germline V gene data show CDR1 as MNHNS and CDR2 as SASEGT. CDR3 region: CASTQNRAGKAIQYF. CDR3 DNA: TGTGCCAGCACTCAAAACAGGGCAGGGAAGGCCATTCAGTACTTC.

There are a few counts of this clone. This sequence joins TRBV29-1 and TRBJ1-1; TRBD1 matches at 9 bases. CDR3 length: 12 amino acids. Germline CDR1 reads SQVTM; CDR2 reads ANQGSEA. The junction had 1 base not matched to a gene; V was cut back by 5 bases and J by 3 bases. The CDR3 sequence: CSVRQGDTEAFF. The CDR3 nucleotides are TGCAGCGTTCGACAGGGGGACACTGAAGCTTTCTTT.

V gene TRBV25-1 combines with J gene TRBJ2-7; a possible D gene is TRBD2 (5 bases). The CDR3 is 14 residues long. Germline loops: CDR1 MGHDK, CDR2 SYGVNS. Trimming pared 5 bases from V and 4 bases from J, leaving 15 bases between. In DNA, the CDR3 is TGTGCCAGCAGTAAGGAAGGAGCGGTGTACGAGCAGTACTTC. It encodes CASSKEGAVYEQYF.

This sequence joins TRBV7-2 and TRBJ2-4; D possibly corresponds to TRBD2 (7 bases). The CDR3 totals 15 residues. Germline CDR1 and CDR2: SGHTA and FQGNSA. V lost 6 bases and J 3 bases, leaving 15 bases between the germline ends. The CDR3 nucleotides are TGTGCCAGCAGAATAGGGGGGGGCGGCAAAAACATTCAGTACTTC. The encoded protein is CASRIGGGGKNIQYF.

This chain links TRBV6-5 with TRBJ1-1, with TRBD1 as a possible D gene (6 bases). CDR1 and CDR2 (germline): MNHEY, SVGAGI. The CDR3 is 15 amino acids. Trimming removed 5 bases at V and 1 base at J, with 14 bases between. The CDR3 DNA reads TGTGCCAGCAGTGGCACAGGGTGGAGGAACACTGAAGCTTTCTTT. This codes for CASSGTGWRNTEAFF.

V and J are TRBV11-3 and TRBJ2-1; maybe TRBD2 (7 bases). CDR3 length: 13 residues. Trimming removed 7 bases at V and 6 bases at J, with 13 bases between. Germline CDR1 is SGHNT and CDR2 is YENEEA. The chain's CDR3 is CASTKGGVNEQFF. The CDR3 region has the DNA TGTGCCAGCACCAAGGGGGGGGTCAATGAGCAGTTCTTC. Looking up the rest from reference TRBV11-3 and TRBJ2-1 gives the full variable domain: EAGVVQSPRYKIIEKKQPVAFWCNPISGHNTLYWYLQNLGQGPELLIRYENEEAVDDSQLPKDRFSAERLKGVDSTLKIQPAELGDSAVYLCASTKGGVNEQFFGPGTRLTVL.

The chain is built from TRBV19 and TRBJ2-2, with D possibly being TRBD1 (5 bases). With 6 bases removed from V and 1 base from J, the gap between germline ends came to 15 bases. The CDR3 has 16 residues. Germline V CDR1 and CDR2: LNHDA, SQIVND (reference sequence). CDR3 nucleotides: TGTGCCAGTAGCCACTCGGGTGGACAGAACACCGGGGAGCTGTTTTTT. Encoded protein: CASSHSGGQNTGELFF. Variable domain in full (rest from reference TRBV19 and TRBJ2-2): DGGITQSPKYLFRKEGQNVTLSCEQNLNHDAMYWYRQDPGQGLRLIYYSQIVNDFQKGDIAEGYSVSREKKESFPLTVTSAQKNPTAFYLCASSHSGGQNTGELFFGEGSRLTVL.

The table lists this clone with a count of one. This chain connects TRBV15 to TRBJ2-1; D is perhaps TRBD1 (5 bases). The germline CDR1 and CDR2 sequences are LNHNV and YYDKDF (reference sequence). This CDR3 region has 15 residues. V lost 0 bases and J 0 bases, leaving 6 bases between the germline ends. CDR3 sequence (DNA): TGTGCCACCAGCAGAGAGGACATCTCCTACAATGAGCAGTTCTTC. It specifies CATSREDISYNEQFF.